This T cell receptor (beta chain) was identified during a study of T cells in Graves' hyperthyroidism and ophthalmopathy. In the case of this clonotype: Mismatch with germline at one junction end may stem from a read error.

CDR3 size: 15 residues. Amplified TCR beta CDR3 regions derived from RNA transcripts. HTBI primers were the set used in a first-round RT-PCR of the TCR CDR3. MiXCR, run by TCRdb on the multiplex PCR reads, gives a single entry per CDR3 protein. The sample lists 300,000 to 450,000 distinct CDR3 sequences; roughly 25% were seen once. The source material was blood. This TCR derives from a man in his fifties with Graves' hyperthyroidism. The V call is TRBV12-3 or TRBV12-4, the J call TRBJ2-1; 7 positions match TRBD2. The CDR3 loop reads CASSLYGGLFNEQSF. DNA of the CDR3: TGTGCCAGCAGTTTGTACGGGGGGTTGTTCAATGAGCAGTCCTTC.